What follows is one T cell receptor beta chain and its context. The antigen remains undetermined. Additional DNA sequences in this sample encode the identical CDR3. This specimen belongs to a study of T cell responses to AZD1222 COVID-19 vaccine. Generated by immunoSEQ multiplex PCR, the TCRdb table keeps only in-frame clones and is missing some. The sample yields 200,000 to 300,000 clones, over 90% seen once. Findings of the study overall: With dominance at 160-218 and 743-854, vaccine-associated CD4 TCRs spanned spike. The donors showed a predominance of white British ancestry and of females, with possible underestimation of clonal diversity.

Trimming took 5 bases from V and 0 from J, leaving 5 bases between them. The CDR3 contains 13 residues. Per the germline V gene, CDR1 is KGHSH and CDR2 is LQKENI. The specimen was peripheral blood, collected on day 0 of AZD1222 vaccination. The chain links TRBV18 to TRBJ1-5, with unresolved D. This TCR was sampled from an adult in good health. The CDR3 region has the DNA TGTGCCAGCTCATCCGATAGCAATCAGCCCCAGCATTTT. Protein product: CASSSDSNQPQHF.